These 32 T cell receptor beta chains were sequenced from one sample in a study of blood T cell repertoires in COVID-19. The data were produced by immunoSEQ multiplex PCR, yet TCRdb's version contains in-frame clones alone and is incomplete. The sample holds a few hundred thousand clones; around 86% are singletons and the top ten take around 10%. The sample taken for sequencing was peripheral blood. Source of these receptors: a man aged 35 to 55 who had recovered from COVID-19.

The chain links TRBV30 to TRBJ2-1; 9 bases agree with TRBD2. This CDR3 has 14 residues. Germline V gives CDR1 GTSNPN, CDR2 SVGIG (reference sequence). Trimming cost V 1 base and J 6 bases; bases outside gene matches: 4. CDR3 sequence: CAWSGGLAVNEQFF. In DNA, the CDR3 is TGTGCCTGGAGTGGGGGACTAGCTGTCAATGAGCAGTTCTTC.

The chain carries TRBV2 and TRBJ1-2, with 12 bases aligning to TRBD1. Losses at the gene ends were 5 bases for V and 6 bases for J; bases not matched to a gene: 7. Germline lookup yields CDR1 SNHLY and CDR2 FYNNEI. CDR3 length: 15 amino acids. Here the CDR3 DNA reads TGTGCCAGCAGTTACCGGGACAGGGGGCTGAATGGCTACACCTTC. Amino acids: CASSYRDRGLNGYTF.

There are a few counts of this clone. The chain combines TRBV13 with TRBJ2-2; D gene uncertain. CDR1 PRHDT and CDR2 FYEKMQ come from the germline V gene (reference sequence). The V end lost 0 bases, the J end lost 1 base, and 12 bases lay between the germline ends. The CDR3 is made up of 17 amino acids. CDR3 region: CASSLGGGHRNTGELFF. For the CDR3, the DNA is TGTGCCAGCAGCTTAGGGGGTGGGCACAGGAACACCGGGGAGCTGTTTTTT. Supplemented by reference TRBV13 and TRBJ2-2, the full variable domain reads AAGVIQSPRHLIKEKRETATLKCYPIPRHDTVYWYQQGPGQDPQFLISFYEKMQSDKGSIPDRFSAQQFSDYHSELNMSSLELGDSALYFCASSLGGGHRNTGELFFGEGSRLTVL.

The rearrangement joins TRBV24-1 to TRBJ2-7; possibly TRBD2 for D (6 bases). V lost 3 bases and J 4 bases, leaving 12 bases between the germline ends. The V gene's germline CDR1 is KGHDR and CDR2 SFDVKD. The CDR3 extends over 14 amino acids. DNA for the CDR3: TGTGCCACCAGTGATCACGGGACTCCGTACGAGCAGTACTTC. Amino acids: CATSDHGTPYEQYF.

For the CDR3, the DNA is TGTGCCACCAGCACAGACAGGGGCATCACCGGGGAGCTGTTTTTT. Its translation: CATSTDRGITGELFF. The chain has TRBV15 and TRBJ2-2; 8 bases fit TRBD1. Per germline, CDR1 LNHNV and CDR2 YYDKDF (reference sequence). Trimming at V came to 4 bases and at J to 4 bases, leaving 5 bases not matched to a gene. The length of the CDR3 is 15 residues.

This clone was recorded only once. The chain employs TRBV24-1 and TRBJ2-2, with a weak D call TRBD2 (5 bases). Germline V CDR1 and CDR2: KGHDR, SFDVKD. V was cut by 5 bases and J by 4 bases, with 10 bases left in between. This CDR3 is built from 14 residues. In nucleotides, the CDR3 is TGTGCCACCAGTGTGAGGGATACCACCGGGGAGCTGTTTTTT. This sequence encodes CATSVRDTTGELFF.

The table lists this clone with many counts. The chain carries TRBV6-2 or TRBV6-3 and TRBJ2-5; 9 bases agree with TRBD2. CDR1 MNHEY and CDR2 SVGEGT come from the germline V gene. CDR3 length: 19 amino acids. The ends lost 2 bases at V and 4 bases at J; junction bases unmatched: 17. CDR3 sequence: CASSYGTSGGPLRRETQYF. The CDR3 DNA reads TGTGCCAGCAGTTACGGGACGAGCGGGGGGCCCTTAAGGAGAGAGACCCAGTACTTC.

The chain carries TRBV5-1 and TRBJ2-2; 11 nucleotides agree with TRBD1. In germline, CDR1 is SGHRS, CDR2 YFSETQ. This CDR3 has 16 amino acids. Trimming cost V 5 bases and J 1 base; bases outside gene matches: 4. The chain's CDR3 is CASSRGQGENTGELFF. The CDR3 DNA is TGCGCCAGCAGTAGGGGACAGGGGGAGAACACCGGGGAGCTGTTTTTT.

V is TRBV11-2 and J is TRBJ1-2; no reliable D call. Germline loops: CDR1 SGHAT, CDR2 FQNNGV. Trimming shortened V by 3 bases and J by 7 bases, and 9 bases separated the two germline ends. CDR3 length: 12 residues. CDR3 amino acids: CASSFRRSGYTF. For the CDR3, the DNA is TGTGCCAGCAGCTTTCGTCGGAGTGGCTACACCTTC.

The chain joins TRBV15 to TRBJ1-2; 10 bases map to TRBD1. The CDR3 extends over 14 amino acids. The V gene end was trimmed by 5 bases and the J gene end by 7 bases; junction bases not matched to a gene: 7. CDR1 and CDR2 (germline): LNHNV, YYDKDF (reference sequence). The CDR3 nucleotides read TGTGCCACCAGCCCAGGGGGGACAGGGGTTGGCTACACCTTC. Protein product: CATSPGGTGVGYTF.

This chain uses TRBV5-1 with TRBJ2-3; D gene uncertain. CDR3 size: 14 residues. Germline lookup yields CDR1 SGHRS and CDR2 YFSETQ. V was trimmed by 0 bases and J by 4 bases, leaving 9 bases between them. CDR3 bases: TGCGCCAGCAGCTTGGGACCCGAGGCAGATACGCAGTATTTT. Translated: CASSLGPEADTQYF.

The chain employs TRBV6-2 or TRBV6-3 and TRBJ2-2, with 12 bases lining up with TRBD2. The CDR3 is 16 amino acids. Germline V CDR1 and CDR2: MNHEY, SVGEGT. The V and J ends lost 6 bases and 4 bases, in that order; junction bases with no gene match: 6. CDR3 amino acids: CASSLPGLAGTGELFF. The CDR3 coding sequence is TGTGCCAGCAGCCTTCCGGGACTAGCGGGCACCGGGGAGCTGTTTTTT.

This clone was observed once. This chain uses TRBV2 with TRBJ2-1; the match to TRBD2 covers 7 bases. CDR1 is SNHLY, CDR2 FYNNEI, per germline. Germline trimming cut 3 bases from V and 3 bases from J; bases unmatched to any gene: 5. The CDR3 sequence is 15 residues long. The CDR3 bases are TGTGCCAGCAGTGACCGGGGGGATAGCTACAATGAGCAGTTCTTC. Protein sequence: CASSDRGDSYNEQFF.

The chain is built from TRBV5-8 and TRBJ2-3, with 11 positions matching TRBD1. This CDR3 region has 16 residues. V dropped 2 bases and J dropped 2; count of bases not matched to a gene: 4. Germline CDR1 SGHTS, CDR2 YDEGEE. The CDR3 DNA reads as TGTGCCAGCAGCTTAGGGACAGGGGGTTTCACAGATACGCAGTATTTT. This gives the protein CASSLGTGGFTDTQYF. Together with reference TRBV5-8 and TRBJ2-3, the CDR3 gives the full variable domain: EAGVTQSPTHLIKTRGQQATLRCSPISGHTSVYWYQQALGLGLQFLLWYDEGEERNRGNFPPRFSGRQFPNYSSELNVNALELEDSALYLCASSLGTGGFTDTQYFGPGTRLTVL.

CDR3 sequence: CASRQTSSTDTQYF. CDR3 DNA: TGTGCCAGTAGACAGACTAGCAGCACAGATACGCAGTATTTT. This chain connects TRBV19 to TRBJ2-3, with TRBD2 matching 7 bases. Trimming at V came to 6 bases and at J to 0 bases, leaving 3 bases not matched to a gene. CDR1 is LNHDA, CDR2 SQIVND, per germline (reference sequence). The CDR3 loop spans 14 amino acids.

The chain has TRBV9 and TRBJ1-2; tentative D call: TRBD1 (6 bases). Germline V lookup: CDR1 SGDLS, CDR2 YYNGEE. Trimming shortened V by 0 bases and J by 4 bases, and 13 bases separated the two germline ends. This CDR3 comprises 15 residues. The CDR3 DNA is TGTGCCAGCAGCGTAGGGTGGGGGCTAGGCTATGGCTACACCTTC. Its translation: CASSVGWGLGYGYTF.

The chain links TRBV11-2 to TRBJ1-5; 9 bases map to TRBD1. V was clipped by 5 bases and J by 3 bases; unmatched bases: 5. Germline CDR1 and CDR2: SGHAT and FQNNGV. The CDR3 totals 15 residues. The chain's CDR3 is CASSVGQGLNQPQHF. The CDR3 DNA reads TGTGCCAGCAGCGTGGGACAGGGTCTCAATCAGCCCCAGCATTTT.

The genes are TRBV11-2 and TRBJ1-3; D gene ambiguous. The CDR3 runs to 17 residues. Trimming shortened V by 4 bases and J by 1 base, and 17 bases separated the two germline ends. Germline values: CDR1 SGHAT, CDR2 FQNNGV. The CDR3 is CASSSSPTARSGNTIYF. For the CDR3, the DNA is TGTGCCAGCAGCTCGAGTCCGACTGCCCGTTCTGGAAACACCATATATTTT. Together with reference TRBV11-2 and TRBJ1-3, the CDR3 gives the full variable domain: EAGVAQSPRYKIIEKRQSVAFWCNPISGHATLYWYQQILGQGPKLLIQFQNNGVVDDSQLPKDRFSAERLKGVDSTLKIQPAKLEDSAVYLCASSSSPTARSGNTIYFGEGSWLTVV.

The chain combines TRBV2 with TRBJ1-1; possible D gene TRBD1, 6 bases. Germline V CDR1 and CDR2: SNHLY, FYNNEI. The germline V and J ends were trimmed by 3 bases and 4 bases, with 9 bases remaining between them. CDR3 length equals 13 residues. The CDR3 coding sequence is TGTGCCAGCAGTGATAGCAGGGGCACTGAAGCTTTCTTT. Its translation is CASSDSRGTEAFF. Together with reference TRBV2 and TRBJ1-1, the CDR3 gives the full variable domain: EPEVTQTPSHQVTQMGQEVILRCVPISNHLYFYWYRQILGQKVEFLVSFYNNEISEKSEIFDDQFSVERPDGSNFTLKIRSTKLEDSAMYFCASSDSRGTEAFFGQGTRLTVV.

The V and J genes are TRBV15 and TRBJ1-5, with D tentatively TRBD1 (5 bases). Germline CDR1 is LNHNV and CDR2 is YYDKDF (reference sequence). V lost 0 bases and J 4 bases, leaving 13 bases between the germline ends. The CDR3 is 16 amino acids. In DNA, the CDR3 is TGTGCCACCAGCAGAGATGGGGACTTTGGGAATCAGCCCCAGCATTTT. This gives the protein CATSRDGDFGNQPQHF.

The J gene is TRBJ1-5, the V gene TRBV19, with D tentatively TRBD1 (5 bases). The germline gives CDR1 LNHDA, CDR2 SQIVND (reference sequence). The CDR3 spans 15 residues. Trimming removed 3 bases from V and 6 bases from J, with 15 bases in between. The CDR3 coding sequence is TGTGCCAGTAGTATGGGAGGGGCAGGGAGTCAGCCCCAGCATTTT. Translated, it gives CASSMGGAGSQPQHF.

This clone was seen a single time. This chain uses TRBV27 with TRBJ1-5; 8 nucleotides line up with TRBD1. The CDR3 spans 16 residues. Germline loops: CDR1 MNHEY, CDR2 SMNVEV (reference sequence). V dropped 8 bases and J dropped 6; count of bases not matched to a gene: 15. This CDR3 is CASCPVWDRYSQPQHF. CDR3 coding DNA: TGTGCCAGCTGCCCCGTTTGGGACAGGTATAGTCAGCCCCAGCATTTT.

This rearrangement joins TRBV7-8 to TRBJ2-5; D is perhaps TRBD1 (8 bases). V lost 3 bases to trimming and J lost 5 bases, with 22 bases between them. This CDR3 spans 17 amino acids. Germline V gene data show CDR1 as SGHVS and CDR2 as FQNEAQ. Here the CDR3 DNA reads TGTGCCAGCAGCTTCAGGCAGTCTGGACAGGGAGGGGAGACCCAGTACTTC. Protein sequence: CASSFRQSGQGGETQYF.

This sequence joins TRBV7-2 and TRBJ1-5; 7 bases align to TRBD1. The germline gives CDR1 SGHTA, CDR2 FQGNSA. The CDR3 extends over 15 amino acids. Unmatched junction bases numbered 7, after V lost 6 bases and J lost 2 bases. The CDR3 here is CASSRQGVGNQPQHF. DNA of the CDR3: TGTGCCAGCAGTCGACAGGGAGTGGGCAATCAGCCCCAGCATTTT.

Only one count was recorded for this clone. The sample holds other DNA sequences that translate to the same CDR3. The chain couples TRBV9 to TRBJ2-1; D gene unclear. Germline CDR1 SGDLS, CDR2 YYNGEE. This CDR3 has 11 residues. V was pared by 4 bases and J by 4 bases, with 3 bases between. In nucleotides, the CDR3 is TGTGCCAGCAGCCTTTACAATGAGCAGTTCTTC. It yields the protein CASSLYNEQFF.

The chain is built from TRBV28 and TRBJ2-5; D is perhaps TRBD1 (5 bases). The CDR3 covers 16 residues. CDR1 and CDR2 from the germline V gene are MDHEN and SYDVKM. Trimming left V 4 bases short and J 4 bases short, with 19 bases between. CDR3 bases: TGTGCCAGCAGTTGGGGCCCGGCGGCCCCCCCAGAGACCCAGTACTTC. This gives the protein CASSWGPAAPPETQYF.

Here the CDR3 DNA reads TGCGCCAGCAGCCTAGACAGGGGTGGCACAGATACGCAGTATTTT. Translated, it gives CASSLDRGGTDTQYF. The chain uses TRBV5-1 and TRBJ2-3, with 8 positions matching TRBD1. V gave up 4 bases and J gave up 1 base; unmatched junction bases: 5. Germline V gene sequence: CDR1 SGHRS, CDR2 YFSETQ. CDR3 length: 15 residues.

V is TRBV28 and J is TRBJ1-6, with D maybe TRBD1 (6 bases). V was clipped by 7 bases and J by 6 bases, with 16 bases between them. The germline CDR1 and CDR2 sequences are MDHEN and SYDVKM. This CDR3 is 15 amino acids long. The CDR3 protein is CASTSLTGLNSPLHF. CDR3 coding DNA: TGTGCCAGCACCTCTCTCACAGGGCTTAATTCACCCCTCCACTTT.

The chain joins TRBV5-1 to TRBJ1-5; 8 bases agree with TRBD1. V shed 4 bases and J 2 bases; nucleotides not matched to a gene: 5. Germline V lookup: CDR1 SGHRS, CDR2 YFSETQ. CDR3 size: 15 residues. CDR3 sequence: CASSPNRGGNQPQHF. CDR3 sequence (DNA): TGCGCCAGCAGCCCCAACAGGGGGGGCAATCAGCCCCAGCATTTT. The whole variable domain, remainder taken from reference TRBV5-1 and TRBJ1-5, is KAGVTQTPRYLIKTRGQQVTLSCSPISGHRSVSWYQQTPGQGLQFLFEYFSETQRNKGNFPGRFSGRQFSNSRSEMNVSTLELGDSALYLCASSPNRGGNQPQHFGDGTRLSIL.

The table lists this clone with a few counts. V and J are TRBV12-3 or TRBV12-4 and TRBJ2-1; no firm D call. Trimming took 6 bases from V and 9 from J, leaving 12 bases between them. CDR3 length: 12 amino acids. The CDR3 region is CASSHSIAEQFF. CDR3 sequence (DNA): TGTGCCAGCAGCCATTCAATAGCTGAGCAGTTCTTC.

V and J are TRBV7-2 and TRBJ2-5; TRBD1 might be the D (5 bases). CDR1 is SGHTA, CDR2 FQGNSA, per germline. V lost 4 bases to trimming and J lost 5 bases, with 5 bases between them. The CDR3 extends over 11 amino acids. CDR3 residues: CASSSGETQYF. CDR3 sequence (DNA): TGTGCCAGCAGCTCAGGGGAGACCCAGTACTTC.

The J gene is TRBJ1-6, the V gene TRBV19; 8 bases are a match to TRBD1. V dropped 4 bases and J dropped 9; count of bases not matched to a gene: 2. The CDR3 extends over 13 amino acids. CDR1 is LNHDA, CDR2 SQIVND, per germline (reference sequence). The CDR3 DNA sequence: TGTGCCAGTAGTACAACAGGGGGTTCACCCCTCCACTTT. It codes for CASSTTGGSPLHF.